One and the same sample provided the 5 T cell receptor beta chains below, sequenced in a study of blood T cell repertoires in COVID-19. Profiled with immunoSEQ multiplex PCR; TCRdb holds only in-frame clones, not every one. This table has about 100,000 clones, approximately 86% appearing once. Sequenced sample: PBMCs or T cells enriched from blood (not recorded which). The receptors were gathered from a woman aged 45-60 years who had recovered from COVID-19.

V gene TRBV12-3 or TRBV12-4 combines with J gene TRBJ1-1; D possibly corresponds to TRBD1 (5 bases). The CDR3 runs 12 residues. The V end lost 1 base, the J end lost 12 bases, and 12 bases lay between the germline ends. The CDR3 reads CASSLEEGVTFF. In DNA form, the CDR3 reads TGTGCCAGCAGTTTAGAGGAAGGGGTTACTTTCTTT.

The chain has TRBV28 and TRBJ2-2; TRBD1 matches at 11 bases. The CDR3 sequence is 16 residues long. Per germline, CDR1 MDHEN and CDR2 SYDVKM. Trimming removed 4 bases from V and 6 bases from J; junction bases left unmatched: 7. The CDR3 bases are TGTGCCAGCAGTTCCGGACAGGGGGCGTTTTCCGGGGAGCTGTTTTTT. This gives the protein CASSSGQGAFSGELFF.

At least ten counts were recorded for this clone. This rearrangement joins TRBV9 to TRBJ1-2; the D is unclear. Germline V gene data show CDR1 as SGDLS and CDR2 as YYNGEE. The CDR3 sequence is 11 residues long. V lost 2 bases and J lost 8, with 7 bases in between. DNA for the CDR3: TGTGCCAGCAGCGTCGGGAGGGGCTACACCTTC. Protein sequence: CASSVGRGYTF.

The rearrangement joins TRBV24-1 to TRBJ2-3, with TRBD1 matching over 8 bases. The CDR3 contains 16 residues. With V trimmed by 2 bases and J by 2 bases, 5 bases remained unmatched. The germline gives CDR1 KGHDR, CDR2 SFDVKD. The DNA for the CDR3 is TGTGCCACCAGTGATTCCGGGACAGGAAACACAGATACGCAGTATTTT. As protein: CATSDSGTGNTDTQYF.

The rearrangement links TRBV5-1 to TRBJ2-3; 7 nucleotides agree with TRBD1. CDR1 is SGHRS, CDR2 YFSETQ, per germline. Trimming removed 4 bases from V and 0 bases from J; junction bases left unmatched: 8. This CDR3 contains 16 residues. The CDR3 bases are TGCGCCAGCAGCACGGGACAGACAACTAGCACAGATACGCAGTATTTT. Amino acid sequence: CASSTGQTTSTDTQYF.